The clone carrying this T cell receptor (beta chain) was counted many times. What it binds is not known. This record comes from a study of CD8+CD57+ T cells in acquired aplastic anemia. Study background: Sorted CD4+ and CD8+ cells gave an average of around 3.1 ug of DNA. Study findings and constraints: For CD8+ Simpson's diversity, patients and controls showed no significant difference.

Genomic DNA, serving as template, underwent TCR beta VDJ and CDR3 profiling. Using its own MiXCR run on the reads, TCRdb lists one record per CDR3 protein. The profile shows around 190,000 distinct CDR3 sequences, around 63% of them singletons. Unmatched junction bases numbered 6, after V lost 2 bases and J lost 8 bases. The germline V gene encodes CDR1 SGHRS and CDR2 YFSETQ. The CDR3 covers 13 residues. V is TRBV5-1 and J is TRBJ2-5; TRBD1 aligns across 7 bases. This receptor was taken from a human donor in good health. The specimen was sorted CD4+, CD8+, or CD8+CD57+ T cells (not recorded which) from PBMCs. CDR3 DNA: TGCGCCAGCAGCTTTGAAAGGGGGCAAACCCAGTACTTC. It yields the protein CASSFERGQTQYF.